These T cell receptor beta chains were read from a single sample in a study of blood T cell repertoires in COVID-19. TCRdb keeps only in-frame clones here, not all; method: immunoSEQ multiplex PCR. Among a few hundred thousand clones listed, more than 70% were seen once. Material for sequencing was PBMCs or T cells enriched from blood (not recorded which). The receptors derive from a man younger than 40 who had recovered from COVID-19. Each CDR3 is given with its conserved first and last residue. D genes are given only for firm matches. For some rows the clone size is stated as once, few or many, or as a class when expanded; others skip it.

>TRBJ2-3|TRBV5-1|-|-
TGCGCCAGCAGCTTCGGAGCGTCAGATACGCAGTATTTT
CASSFGASDTQYF
>TRBJ1-2|TRBV4-1|-|-
TGCGCCAGCAGCCAAGAAATAACACCATTATATGGCTACACCTTC
CASSQEITPLYGYTF
>TRBJ2-1|TRBV2|once|-
TGTGCCAGCAGTAATATCAATGAGCAGTTCTTC
CASSNINEQFF
>TRBJ1-5|TRBV18|-|TRBD1
TGTGCCAGCTCAGGGACAGCTAATAGCAATCAGCCCCAGCATTTT
CASSGTANSNQPQHF
>TRBJ1-1|TRBV5-1|-|-
TGCGCCAGCAGCTTAGGGGAAGACACTGAAGCTTTCTTT
CASSLGEDTEAFF
>TRBJ1-5|TRBV19|-|-
TGTGCCAGTAGTATAGGACAGAATAGCAATCAGCCCCAGCATTTT
CASSIGQNSNQPQHF
>TRBJ2-4|TRBV4-3|-|-
TGCGCCAGCAGCCAAGATGGAGGGAAACTAGCCAAAAACATTCAGTACTTC
CASSQDGGKLAKNIQYF
>TRBJ2-3|TRBV9|-|TRBD1
TGTGCCAGCAGCAGTCGGACAGGTGGCACAGATACGCAGTATTTT
CASSSRTGGTDTQYF
>TRBJ1-1|TRBV18|-|-
TGTGCCAGCTCACGCCCGGGGGCTTTCTTT
CASSRPGAFF
>TRBJ1-5|TRBV7-8|-|-
TGTGCCAGCAGCCGCGACATTAGCAATCAGCCCCAGCATTTT
CASSRDISNQPQHF